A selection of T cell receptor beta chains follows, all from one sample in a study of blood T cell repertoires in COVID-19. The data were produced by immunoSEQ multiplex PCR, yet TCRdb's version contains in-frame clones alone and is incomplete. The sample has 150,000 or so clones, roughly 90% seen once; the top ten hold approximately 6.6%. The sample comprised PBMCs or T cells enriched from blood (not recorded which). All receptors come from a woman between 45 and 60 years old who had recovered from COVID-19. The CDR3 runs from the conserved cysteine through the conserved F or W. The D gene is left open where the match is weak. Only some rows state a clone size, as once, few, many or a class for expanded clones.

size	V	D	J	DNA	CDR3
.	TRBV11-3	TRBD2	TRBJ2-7	TGTGCCAGCAGCTTATCTCGGGGAGCGGGGGCCCACTACGAGCAGTACTTC	CASSLSRGAGAHYEQYF
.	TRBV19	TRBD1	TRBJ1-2	TGTGCCAGTAGTATGACCGGGACAGAACGTGGCTACACCTTC	CASSMTGTERGYTF
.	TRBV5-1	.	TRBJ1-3	TGCGCCAGCAGCTTTCCAGGCCGAGGAAACACCATATATTTT	CASSFPGRGNTIYF
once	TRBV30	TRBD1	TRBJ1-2	TGTGCCTGGAGTGGGACAGGGGTCGGCGGCTACACCTTC	CAWSGTGVGGYTF
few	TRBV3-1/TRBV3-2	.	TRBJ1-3	TGTGCCAGCAGCCAAGTGGCTAGTAGAAACACCATATATTTT	CASSQVASRNTIYF
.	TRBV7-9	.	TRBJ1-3	TGTGCCAGCAGCCCGGGAACAGGGTCAGATTCTGGAAACACCATATATTTT	CASSPGTGSDSGNTIYF
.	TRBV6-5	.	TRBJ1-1	TGTGCCAGCAGTTCCATACAGGCGAACACTGAAGCTTTCTTT	CASSSIQANTEAFF
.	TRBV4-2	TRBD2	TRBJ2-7	TGTGCCAGCAGCCGTGGGACTAGCGGGGCTCTCTCCTACGAGCAGTACTTC	CASSRGTSGALSYEQYF
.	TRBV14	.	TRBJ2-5	TGTGCCAGCAGCCAAAGAGGGAGAGAGACCCAGTACTTC	CASSQRGRETQYF
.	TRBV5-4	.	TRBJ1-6	TGTGCCAGCGGGGTGCGGGGGGCTAATTCACCCCTCCACTTT	CASGVRGANSPLHF
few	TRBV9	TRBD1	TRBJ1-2	TGTGCCAGCAGCGTAGTGGACAGGGCCTCAGGGGGCTACACCTTC	CASSVVDRASGGYTF
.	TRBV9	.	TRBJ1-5	TGTGCCAGCGGGGCCAGGGGAATCAATCAGCCCCAGCATTTT	CASGARGINQPQHF
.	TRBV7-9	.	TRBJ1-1	TGTGCCAGCAGCCTGGACAGCAAGGGGGCTGAAGCTTTCTTT	CASSLDSKGAEAFF
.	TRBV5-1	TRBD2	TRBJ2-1	TGCGCCAGCAGCCGTTTTCAGACTAGCGGGGGCTACAATGAGCAGTTCTTC	CASSRFQTSGGYNEQFF
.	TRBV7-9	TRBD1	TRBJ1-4	TGTGCCAGCAGCTTGGGACAGGGAGGTGAAAAACTGTTTTTT	CASSLGQGGEKLFF
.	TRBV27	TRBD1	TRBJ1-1	TGTGCCAGCAGTTCCAGGGGGCCGAACACTGAAGCTTTCTTT	CASSSRGPNTEAFF
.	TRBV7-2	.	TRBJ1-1	TGTGCCAGCAGCTTACAGGAGAACACTGAAGCTTTCTTT	CASSLQENTEAFF